The 13 T cell receptor beta chains given below trace back to one sample, sequenced in a study of blood T cells in healthy people across ages (dated by TCRdb to 2015 to 2017). Library creation used 5' RACE. The run used an Illumina HiSeq 2500. A second roughly 7 to 12 cycle PCR used a sample-barcoded 5' primer and a J-beta primer mix. Starting from the raw public reads, TCRdb applied fastp trimming at Q25, assembled clones with MiXCR and retained in-frame beta chains. CDR3 protein duplicates are merged, each entry listing the most common genes and DNA. The sample profile shows approximately 730,000 distinct CDR3 sequences; 40% to 65% of them were found once. The ten largest clones represent about 42% of the sample. Sequencing was carried out using blood. These receptors were collected from a man older than 75 in good health.

The chain joins TRBV27 to TRBJ2-7; possible D gene TRBD1, 6 bases. Germline lookup yields CDR1 MNHEY and CDR2 SMNVEV (reference sequence). The CDR3 runs 15 residues. The V gene lost 3 bases and the J gene lost 3 bases, with 15 bases spanning the gap. The CDR3 here is CASSLRAGAIYEQYF. Here the CDR3 DNA reads TGTGCCAGCAGTTTGAGGGCAGGGGCCATCTACGAGCAGTACTTC.

J is TRBJ2-1 and V is TRBV28, with D perhaps matching TRBD2 (6 bases). Germline V CDR1 and CDR2: MDHEN, SYDVKM. The CDR3 consists of 16 residues. V lost 3 bases and J 5 bases, leaving 17 bases between the germline ends. The CDR3 nucleotides read TGTGCCAGCAGTTTCGGGTGGGGGGAGTCGGACAATGAGCAGTTCTTC. Residues: CASSFGWGESDNEQFF.

The chain carries TRBV29-1 and TRBJ2-7; D unclear. Germline V lookup: CDR1 SQVTM, CDR2 ANQGSEA. V was cut by 5 bases and J by 11 bases, with 22 bases left in between. This CDR3 region has 13 residues. The CDR3 bases are TGCAGCGTTTACTTCGGCTCCTACAATGAGGAGTACTTC. Its translation: CSVYFGSYNEEYF.

V is TRBV11-2 and J is TRBJ1-1; D is unresolved. The CDR3 extends over 15 amino acids. The germline CDR1 and CDR2 sequences are SGHAT and FQNNGV. Trimming cost V 1 base and J 1 base, with 10 bases left between them. CDR3 nucleotides: TGTGCCAGCAGCTTAGGGTTCCGTACGAACACTGAAGCTTTCTTT. As protein: CASSLGFRTNTEAFF.

In the case of this clonotype: A read error may produce the germline difference seen at one junction end. The chain carries TRBV7-8 and TRBJ1-6; a weak D match, TRBD1 (6 bases). CDR3 size: 17 residues. Germline CDR1 and CDR2: SGHVS and FQNEAQ. In nucleotides, the CDR3 is TGTACCAGCAGCCCCGACAGGCCGAATCTAGGGAATTCACCCCTCCACTTT. Amino acids: CTSSPDRPNLGNSPLHF.

V is TRBV28 and J is TRBJ2-7; 9 bases line up with TRBD1. Trimming at V came to 8 bases and at J to 7 bases, leaving 15 bases not matched to a gene. This CDR3 is 15 amino acids long. Germline lookup yields CDR1 MDHEN and CDR2 SYDVKM. CDR3 sequence reads: CASLSGTGKGREQYF. DNA of the CDR3: TGTGCCAGCCTGTCCGGGACAGGGAAGGGAAGAGAGCAGTACTTC.

This chain links TRBV7-2 with TRBJ2-1; 13 bases agree with TRBD2. The junction had 3 bases not matched to a gene; V was cut back by 4 bases and J by 6 bases. The CDR3 is 15 residues long. Germline CDR1 SGHTA, CDR2 FQGNSA. In DNA form, the CDR3 reads TGTGCCAGCAGCTCCGGACTAGCGGGAGCCAATGAGCAGTTCTTC. Amino acids: CASSSGLAGANEQFF.

V usage is TRBV10-2 and J usage is TRBJ2-7, with a weak D call TRBD2 (5 bases). With 6 bases removed from V and 0 bases from J, the gap between germline ends came to 15 bases. CDR3 length equals 15 residues. Germline values: CDR1 WSHSY, CDR2 SAAADI. The CDR3 DNA reads TGCGCCAGCAGATCGAGCGGATCCGTCTCCTACGAGCAGTACTTC. Translating gives CASRSSGSVSYEQYF.

CDR3 nucleotides: TGTGCCACCAGTGATTTGTTCCCGGGAGGGCGACACAGAGACGCGTATTTT. Amino acid sequence: CATSDLFPGGRHRDAYF. This chain connects TRBV24-1 to TRBJ2-3; the match to TRBD2 covers 8 bases. Losses at the gene ends were 0 bases for V and 14 bases for J; bases not matched to a gene: 18. The CDR3 runs 17 residues. CDR1 and CDR2 from the germline V gene are KGHDR and SFDVKD.

A few counts support this clonotype. This may be a read error, as it is one base from a much larger clone. This chain connects TRBV25-1 to TRBJ2-3, with no clear D. The CDR3 extends over 15 amino acids. V shed 8 bases and J shed 0 bases, with 15 bases lying between them. Per germline, CDR1 MGHDK and CDR2 SYGVNS. For the CDR3, the DNA is TGTGCCAGCGCACCTAAACGTTCTAGCACAGATACGCAGTATTTT. The encoded protein is CASAPKRSSTDTQYF.

A few counts support this clonotype. The genes are TRBV20-1 and TRBJ2-7; possibly TRBD2 for D (6 bases). This CDR3 contains 15 residues. The V and J ends lost 4 bases and 7 bases respectively, with 23 bases between them. In germline, CDR1 is DFQATT, CDR2 SNEGSKA (reference sequence). This CDR3 reads CSAIGGNRPLGEQYF. In DNA, the CDR3 is TGCAGTGCTATCGGCGGGAACAGGCCCTTGGGTGAGCAGTACTTC.

A few counts support this clonotype. The chain employs TRBV6-2 or TRBV6-3 and TRBJ2-7, with D possibly being TRBD1 (5 bases). The DNA end is a closer match to TRBJ2-5, so the J assignment may be wrong. The CDR3 sequence is 13 residues long. Per germline, CDR1 MNHEY and CDR2 SVGEGT. CDR3 in amino acids: CASSYDSIQTQYF. DNA for the CDR3: TGTGCCAGCAGTTACGACAGCATTCAGACCCAGTACTTC.

The V gene is TRBV4-1, the J gene TRBJ2-1, with TRBD2 matching 7 bases. J gave up 8 bases and V 0 bases, and 16 bases lay outside the gene matches. CDR1 is MGHRA, CDR2 YSYEKL, per germline. The CDR3 extends over 18 amino acids. CDR3 amino acids: CASSQDGSGGLTLYEQFF. CDR3 bases: TGCGCCAGCAGCCAAGATGGTTCGGGGGGACTCACACTCTATGAGCAGTTCTTC.